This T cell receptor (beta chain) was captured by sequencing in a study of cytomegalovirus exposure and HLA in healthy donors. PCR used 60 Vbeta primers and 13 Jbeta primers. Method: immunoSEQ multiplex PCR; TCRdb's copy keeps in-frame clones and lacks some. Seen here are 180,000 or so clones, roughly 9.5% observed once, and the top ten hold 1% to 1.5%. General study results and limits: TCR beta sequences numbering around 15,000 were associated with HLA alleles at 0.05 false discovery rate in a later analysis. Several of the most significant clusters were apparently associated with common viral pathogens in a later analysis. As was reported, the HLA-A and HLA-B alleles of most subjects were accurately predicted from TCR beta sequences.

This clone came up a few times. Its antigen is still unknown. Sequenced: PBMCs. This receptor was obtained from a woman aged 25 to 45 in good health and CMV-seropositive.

The CDR3 DNA reads as TGCGCCAGCAGCCAAGAGGAGAGACGACAGGGCTATGGCTACACCTTC. Amino acids: CASSQEERRQGYGYTF. The gene calls are TRBV4-1 and TRBJ1-2, with 7 bases fitting TRBD1. J lost 4 bases, V lost 0 bases, and 8 bases had no gene match. This CDR3 contains 16 residues. Germline CDR1 MGHRA, CDR2 YSYEKL.